This T cell receptor beta chain was recorded in a study of spatial heterogeneity in lung cancer. General study points: One measure, the expanded intratumoral alpha and beta TCR count, tracked tumor mutation counts.

Via MiXCR, TCRdb re-called the 5' RACE reads, giving one row per CDR3 protein. The table includes 9,000 to 13,000 distinct CDR3 sequences, about 13% detected once. Time point noted: sample taken at primary tumor resection. With 0 bases clipped from V and 4 bases from J, the junction kept 2 bases outside the gene matches. The CDR3 runs to 15 residues. The germline V gene encodes CDR1 SGHVS and CDR2 FNYEAQ. This clonotype is medium-sized in the sample. Its cognate antigen is unknown. The sequence derives from a male donor with early-stage non-small cell lung cancer. V usage is TRBV7-6 and J usage is TRBJ2-3, with 9 bases matching TRBD1. The sequencing used lung tumor tissue, collected at surgery. As DNA, the CDR3 is TGTGCCAGCAGCTTAGCTCGGACAGGGGCAGATACGCAGTATTTT. It encodes CASSLARTGADTQYF.